The 27 T cell receptor beta chains presented below share a single source sample, sequenced in a study of blood T cell repertoires in COVID-19. Here immunoSEQ multiplex PCR was the method, and the copy in TCRdb shows in-frame clones only, minus some. This table holds approximately 250,000 clones, roughly nine tenths found once. Sequencing was done on a sample of peripheral blood. These TCRs come from a woman in her fifties or sixties who had recovered from COVID-19.

This chain uses TRBV11-2 with TRBJ1-6; D is possibly TRBD1 (5 bases). V lost 7 bases to trimming and J lost 7 bases, with 17 bases between them. The CDR3 runs to 15 residues. The germline V gene encodes CDR1 SGHAT and CDR2 FQNNGV. The CDR3 DNA reads as TGTGCCAGCACCCAGCTACAGGTAGAGAATTCACCCCTCCACTTT. This encodes CASTQLQVENSPLHF. Complete variable domain (other parts from reference TRBV11-2 and TRBJ1-6): EAGVAQSPRYKIIEKRQSVAFWCNPISGHATLYWYQQILGQGPKLLIQFQNNGVVDDSQLPKDRFSAERLKGVDSTLKIQPAKLEDSAVYLCASTQLQVENSPLHFGNGTRLTVT.

This chain links TRBV18 with TRBJ2-5, with 9 bases matching TRBD2. The CDR3 extends over 15 amino acids. V lost 2 bases, J lost 2 bases, and 3 bases stayed unmatched. Germline CDR1 reads KGHSH; CDR2 reads LQKENI. Here the CDR3 reads CASSPMLAGQETQYF. The CDR3 DNA follows: TGTGCCAGCTCACCAATGCTAGCGGGACAAGAGACCCAGTACTTC.

V and J are TRBV6-6 and TRBJ1-2, with 7 nucleotides matching TRBD1. CDR1 and CDR2 (germline): MNHNY, SVGAGI (reference sequence). Germline trimming cut 11 bases from V and 4 bases from J; bases unmatched to any gene: 10. There are 13 residues in the CDR3. CDR3 residues: CAGSQQGSYGYTF. CDR3 bases: TGTGCCGGCTCGCAACAGGGGTCCTATGGCTACACCTTC.

This clone was counted once. The chain has TRBV27 and TRBJ2-2, with 7 bases identical to TRBD1. V shed 7 bases and J 4 bases; nucleotides not matched to a gene: 9. This CDR3 region has 15 residues. Germline CDR1 MNHEY, CDR2 SMNVEV (reference sequence). CDR3 nucleotide sequence: TGTGCCAGCACCGCCCTAGGGGGCCGCACCGGGGAGCTGTTTTTT. Translated, it gives CASTALGGRTGELFF.

The CDR3 DNA reads TGTGCCATCAGTGCCCAGCGGGGGGCTTACAATGAGCAGTTCTTC. Its translation is CAISAQRGAYNEQFF. The chain combines TRBV10-3 with TRBJ2-1; 9 positions match TRBD2. Germline CDR1 ENHRY, CDR2 SYGVKD. The V gene end was trimmed by 4 bases and the J gene end by 4 bases; junction bases not matched to a gene: 5. The CDR3 consists of 15 residues.

The rearrangement uses TRBV27 and TRBJ1-5; TRBD1 matches at 9 bases. The germline CDR1 and CDR2 sequences are MNHEY and SMNVEV (reference sequence). The CDR3 runs 13 residues. The V and J ends lost 9 bases and 5 bases, in that order; junction bases with no gene match: 5. The CDR3 DNA reads as TGTGCCAGTTACAGGGGGCCTCATCAGCCCCAGCATTTT. Translating gives CASYRGPHQPQHF.

This clone was observed a single time. The rearrangement joins TRBV5-1 to TRBJ2-6, with 7 bases identical to TRBD1. The germline V gene encodes CDR1 SGHRS and CDR2 YFSETQ. The V segment lost 2 bases and the J segment 0 bases; nucleotides outside the gene matches: 5. CDR3 length: 17 residues. CDR3 nucleotide sequence: TGCGCCAGCAGCTTTAACAGGGGTCGCTCTGGGGCCAACGTCCTGACTTTC. It encodes CASSFNRGRSGANVLTF.

The rearrangement links TRBV29-1 to TRBJ2-3; 10 positions match TRBD2. CDR3 length: 16 residues. V was pared by 0 bases and J by 0 bases, with 3 bases of the junction left unmatched. From germline, CDR1 is SQVTM and CDR2 ANQGSEA. Written as DNA, the CDR3 is TGCAGCGTTGAAGATGGAGCGGGGGGGAGCACAGATACGCAGTATTTT. Its translation: CSVEDGAGGSTDTQYF.

This chain uses TRBV7-8 with TRBJ1-6; 9 nucleotides align to TRBD1. The V gene's germline CDR1 is SGHVS and CDR2 FQNEAQ. The CDR3 loop spans 15 amino acids. V lost 4 bases to trimming and J lost 9 bases; unmatched junction nucleotides: 7. The CDR3 here is CASSSGTGSVSPLHF. The DNA of the CDR3 is TGTGCCAGCAGCTCAGGGACAGGGTCGGTTTCACCCCTCCACTTT.

This chain links TRBV6-5 with TRBJ2-2; D is uncertain. Looked up from germline, CDR1 is MNHEY and CDR2 is SVGAGI. V shed 7 bases and J shed 6 bases, with 9 bases lying between them. CDR3 length equals 12 residues. The CDR3 sequence is CASIPFSGELFF. The CDR3 DNA sequence: TGTGCCAGCATCCCTTTCTCCGGGGAGCTGTTTTTT.

The V call is TRBV5-1, the J call TRBJ1-1; weak D call: TRBD1 (6 bases). V was clipped by 1 base and J by 5 bases, with 12 bases between them. The CDR3 is 14 residues long. Germline V gene lookup returns CDR1 SGHRS and CDR2 YFSETQ. In nucleotides, the CDR3 is TGCGCCAGCAGCTTGAGCGGGGGCCGGACTGAAGCTTTCTTT. Translating it yields CASSLSGGRTEAFF.

The J gene is TRBJ1-1, the V gene TRBV2; 7 bases are shared with TRBD1. CDR3 length equals 14 residues. CDR1 SNHLY and CDR2 FYNNEI come from the germline V gene. The ends lost 7 bases at V and 3 bases at J; junction bases unmatched: 8. CDR3 in DNA: TGTGCCAGCACCAGGAACAGGGGTGACACTGAAGCTTTCTTT. Protein product: CASTRNRGDTEAFF.

The V call is TRBV14, the J call TRBJ2-7; 7 bases fit TRBD1. The CDR3 has 15 residues. The V gene's germline CDR1 is SGHDN and CDR2 FVKESK. With 4 bases clipped from V and 2 bases from J, the junction kept 8 bases outside the gene matches. In nucleotides, the CDR3 is TGTGCCAGCAGCCGAACCGGGACAGCCGCCTACGAGCAGTACTTC. As protein: CASSRTGTAAYEQYF.

J is TRBJ1-2 and V is TRBV19; D remains ambiguous. Trimming removed 3 bases from V and 8 bases from J, with 16 bases in between. Germline-derived CDR1 and CDR2 are LNHDA and SQIVND (reference sequence). The length of the CDR3 is 14 residues. For the CDR3, the DNA is TGTGCCAGTAGTATTCCGAGAGCCCCCCGCGGCTACACCTTC. This encodes CASSIPRAPRGYTF.

The rearrangement joins TRBV18 to TRBJ2-1, with a weak D call TRBD1 (5 bases). Germline-derived CDR1 and CDR2 are KGHSH and LQKENI. Trimming took off 3 bases at V and 5 bases at J, with 11 bases between the two ends. The CDR3 totals 14 residues. The CDR3: CASSPLGQDNEQFF. For the CDR3, the DNA is TGTGCCAGCTCACCCCTCGGACAAGACAATGAGCAGTTCTTC.

This clone was counted a single time. The rearrangement uses TRBV5-5 and TRBJ2-3; D might be TRBD2 (7 bases). Germline assignment: CDR1 SGHKS and CDR2 YYEKEE (reference sequence). The CDR3 is 17 amino acids. Between the trimmed V and J ends, which lost 4 bases and 6 bases, there was a span of 24 bases. CDR3 sequence: CASSLQWRGQMRDTQYF. The CDR3 coding sequence is TGTGCCAGCAGCCTCCAATGGCGGGGGCAGATGAGGGATACGCAGTATTTT.

This clone was observed once. The genes are TRBV10-2 and TRBJ1-1; TRBD1 might be the D (6 bases). V lost 2 bases, J lost 1 base, and 14 bases lay in between. Germline CDR1 is WSHSY and CDR2 is SAAADI. The CDR3 loop spans 16 amino acids. CDR3 amino acids: CASSEGPQGWNTEAFF. CDR3 bases: TGCGCCAGCAGTGAGGGCCCACAGGGATGGAACACTGAAGCTTTCTTT.

The V gene is TRBV28, the J gene TRBJ2-7; TRBD1 aligns across 10 bases. From germline, CDR1 is MDHEN and CDR2 SYDVKM. The CDR3 has 15 residues. V lost 4 bases, J lost 1 base, and 4 bases stayed unmatched. The CDR3 loop is CASSWTGGRSYEQYF. The CDR3, as DNA: TGTGCCAGCAGTTGGACAGGGGGAAGGTCCTACGAGCAGTACTTC.

The gene calls are TRBV5-1 and TRBJ2-5; the D gene is possibly TRBD1 (6 bases). The CDR3 spans 16 residues. Germline-derived CDR1 and CDR2 are SGHRS and YFSETQ. V lost 0 bases to trimming and J lost 2 bases, with 14 bases between them. DNA for the CDR3: TGCGCCAGCAGCTTGGGTTTGCGGACAGCACAAGAGACCCAGTACTTC. Translated, it gives CASSLGLRTAQETQYF.

CDR3 in DNA: TGTGCCAGCAGCCGGGGAGGGTCGTACAATGAGCAGTTCTTC. It yields the protein CASSRGGSYNEQFF. This rearrangement joins TRBV6-5 to TRBJ2-1; 7 bases fit TRBD2. Germline V gene lookup returns CDR1 MNHEY and CDR2 SVGAGI. V was clipped by 6 bases and J by 4 bases; unmatched bases: 6. This CDR3 is built from 14 residues.

The rearrangement joins TRBV9 to TRBJ1-1; 7 nucleotides align to TRBD1. Unmatched junction bases numbered 8, after V lost 5 bases and J lost 1 base. Germline-derived CDR1 and CDR2 are SGDLS and YYNGEE. CDR3 length: 15 residues. Written as DNA, the CDR3 is TGTGCCAGCAGTTTCACAGGGGCTTCGAACACTGAAGCTTTCTTT. It specifies CASSFTGASNTEAFF. The full variable domain, rest sourced from reference TRBV9 and TRBJ1-1, is DSGVTQTPKHLITATGQRVTLRCSPRSGDLSVYWYQQSLDQGLQFLIQYYNGEERAKGNILERFSAQQFPDLHSELNLSSLELGDSALYFCASSFTGASNTEAFFGQGTRLTVV.

V and J are TRBV10-3 and TRBJ1-2; D may be TRBD1 (6 bases). Germline-derived CDR1 and CDR2 are ENHRY and SYGVKD. The CDR3 is made up of 15 amino acids. The V and J ends lost 4 bases and 7 bases respectively, with 19 bases between them. In nucleotides, the CDR3 is TGTGCCATCAGTGGCGCGGGGGCAGTCGGGGGTGGCTACACCTTC. Translating gives CAISGAGAVGGGYTF.

The V and J genes are TRBV4-2 and TRBJ2-3, with 10 bases lining up with TRBD2. This CDR3 is built from 15 residues. Germline V gene data show CDR1 as LGHNA and CDR2 as YNFKEQ. V was clipped by 5 bases and J by 6 bases; unmatched bases: 8. CDR3 in DNA: TGTGCCAGCAGCTTCGCCGGGACTAGCGATGATACGCAGTATTTT. It encodes CASSFAGTSDDTQYF.

This chain connects TRBV6-5 to TRBJ2-1, with 7 bases fitting TRBD1. Germline V gene data show CDR1 as MNHEY and CDR2 as SVGAGI. The V and J ends lost 8 bases and 3 bases, in that order; junction bases with no gene match: 10. The CDR3 covers 15 residues. CDR3 bases: TGTGCCAGCTCTATCAGGGGGACCTACTACAATGAGCAGTTCTTC. This sequence encodes CASSIRGTYYNEQFF.

The count of this clone is one. The chain recombines TRBV5-4 with TRBJ2-3; 10 bases are a match to TRBD2. The germline V gene encodes CDR1 SGHNT and CDR2 YYREEE (reference sequence). V was clipped by 4 bases and J by 3 bases; unmatched bases: 2. The length of the CDR3 is 14 residues. CDR3 region: CASSPGLATDTQYF. The CDR3 bases are TGTGCCAGCAGCCCGGGACTAGCGACAGATACGCAGTATTTT.

The chain combines TRBV27 with TRBJ1-5; no clear D gene. Germline CDR1 MNHEY, CDR2 SMNVEV (reference sequence). The CDR3 has 16 residues. V was pared by 2 bases and J by 1 base, with 12 bases between. The CDR3 here is CASSLGGSISNQPQHF. The CDR3 nucleotides are TGTGCCAGCAGTTTAGGAGGGTCTATCAGCAATCAGCCCCAGCATTTT.

The chain combines TRBV5-4 with TRBJ1-2, with D perhaps TRBD1 (6 bases). The CDR3 spans 15 residues. Germline CDR1 is SGHNT and CDR2 is YYREEE (reference sequence). The V gene lost 5 bases and the J gene lost 4 bases, with 18 bases spanning the gap. CDR3 sequence reads: CASSLGAEVFYGYTF. The CDR3 coding sequence is TGTGCCAGCAGTCTGGGGGCAGAAGTTTTCTATGGCTACACCTTC.